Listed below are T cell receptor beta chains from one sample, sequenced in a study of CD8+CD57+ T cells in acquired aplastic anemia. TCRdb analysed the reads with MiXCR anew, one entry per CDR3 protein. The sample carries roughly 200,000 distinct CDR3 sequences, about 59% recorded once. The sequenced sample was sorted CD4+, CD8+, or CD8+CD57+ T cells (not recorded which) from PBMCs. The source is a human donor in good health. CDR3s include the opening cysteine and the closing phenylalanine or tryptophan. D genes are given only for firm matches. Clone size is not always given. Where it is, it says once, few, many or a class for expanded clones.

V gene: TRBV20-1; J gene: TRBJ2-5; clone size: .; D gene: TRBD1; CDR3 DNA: TGCAGTGCTCCAGGACAGGGGGCAATAGCGGGATACAAGGGGCAGTACTTC; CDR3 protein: CSAPGQGAIAGYKGQYF
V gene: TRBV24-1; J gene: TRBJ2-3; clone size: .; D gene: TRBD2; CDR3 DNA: TGTGCCACCAGTGGGGCATCGCGGGGGGACGTCACAGATACGCAGTATTTT; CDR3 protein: CATSGASRGDVTDTQYF
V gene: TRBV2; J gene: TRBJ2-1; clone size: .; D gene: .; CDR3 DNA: TGTGCCAGCAGTAGGTTTGTCAATGAGCAGTTCTTC; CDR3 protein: CASSRFVNEQFF
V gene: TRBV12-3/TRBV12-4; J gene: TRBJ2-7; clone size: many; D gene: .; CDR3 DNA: TGTGCCAGCAGCTACCAAACCCTTCCCCACGAGCAGTACTTC; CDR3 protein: CASSYQTLPHEQYF
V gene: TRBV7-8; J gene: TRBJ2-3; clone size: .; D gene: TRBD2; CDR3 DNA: TGTGCCAGCAGCGTCACCGGGACTAGCGGGATTGGTACGCAGTATTTT; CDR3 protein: CASSVTGTSGIGTQYF
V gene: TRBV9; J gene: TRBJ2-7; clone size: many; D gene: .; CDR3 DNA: TGTGCCAGCAGCGCCCCGGGCAGGGACTACGAGCAGTACTTC; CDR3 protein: CASSAPGRDYEQYF
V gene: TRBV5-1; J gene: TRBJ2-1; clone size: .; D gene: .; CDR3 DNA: TGCGCCAGCAGCTTGGCGGGGACTTCCAATGAGCAGTTCTTC; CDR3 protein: CASSLAGTSNEQFF
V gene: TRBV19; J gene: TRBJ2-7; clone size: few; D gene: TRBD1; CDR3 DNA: TGTGCCAGTAGTACGCGACAGGGGGGTAGGGACGAGCAGTACTTC; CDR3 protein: CASSTRQGGRDEQYF
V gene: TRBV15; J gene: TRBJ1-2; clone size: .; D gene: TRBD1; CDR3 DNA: TGTGCCACCAGCAGTACAGGGGTGGACTATGGCTACACCTTC; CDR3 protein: CATSSTGVDYGYTF
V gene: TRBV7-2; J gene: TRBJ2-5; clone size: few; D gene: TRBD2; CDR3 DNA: TGTGCCAGCAGCTTTGCGGGGGAAGAGACCCAGTACTTC; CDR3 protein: CASSFAGEETQYF
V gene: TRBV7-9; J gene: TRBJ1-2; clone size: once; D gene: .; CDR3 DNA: TGTGCCAGCAGCTTACTCGGCGGCATCGGTGGCTACACCTTC; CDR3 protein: CASSLLGGIGGYTF
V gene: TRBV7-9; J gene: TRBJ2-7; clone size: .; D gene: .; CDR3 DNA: TGTGCCAGCAGCCCAAGACGGCAGTTGGGAGAGCAGTACTTC; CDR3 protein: CASSPRRQLGEQYF
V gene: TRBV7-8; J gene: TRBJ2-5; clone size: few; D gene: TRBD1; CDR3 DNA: TGTGCCAGCAGCCGGGACAGGGCGGGGGAGACCCAGTACTTC; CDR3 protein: CASSRDRAGETQYF
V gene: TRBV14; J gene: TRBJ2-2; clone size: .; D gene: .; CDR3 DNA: TGTGCCAGCAGCCAACCGGGACAATACACCGGGGAGCTGTTTTTT; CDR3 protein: CASSQPGQYTGELFF
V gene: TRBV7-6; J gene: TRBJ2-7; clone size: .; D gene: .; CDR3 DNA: TGTGCCAGCAGCTTACGACAGGCGGGGGACGAGCAGTACTTC; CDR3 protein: CASSLRQAGDEQYF
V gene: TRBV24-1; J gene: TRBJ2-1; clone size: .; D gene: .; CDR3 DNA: TGTGCCACCAGTGCTGGGTACAATGAGCAGTTCTTC; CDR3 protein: CATSAGYNEQFF
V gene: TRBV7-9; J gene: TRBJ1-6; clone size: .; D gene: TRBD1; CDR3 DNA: TGTGCCAGCACCCAAAGGGCAGGGGGTGATTCACCCCTCCACTTT; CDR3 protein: CASTQRAGGDSPLHF
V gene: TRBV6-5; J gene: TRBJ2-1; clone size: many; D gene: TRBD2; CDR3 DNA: TGTGCCAGCAGCCTAGCGGGGTACAATGAGCAGTTCTTC; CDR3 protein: CASSLAGYNEQFF
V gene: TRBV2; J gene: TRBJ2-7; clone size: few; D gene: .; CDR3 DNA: TGTGCCAGCAGTGAGGGGCTTTTGGGGGCTGAGGAGCAGTACTTC; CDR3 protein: CASSEGLLGAEEQYF
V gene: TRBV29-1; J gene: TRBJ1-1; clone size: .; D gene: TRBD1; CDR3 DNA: TGCAGCGTTGTGGTCCCGGGACAGGGAACGGCTTTCTTT; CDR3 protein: CSVVVPGQGTAFF